These T cell receptor beta chains were read from a single sample in a study of blood T cells in healthy people across ages. In TCRdb, the 5' RACE reads were re-called with MiXCR into one record per CDR3 protein. This sample has fewer than 900,000 distinct CDR3 sequences, with more than 40% found just once. The sample comprised blood. Every receptor here comes from a woman between 55 and 75 years old in good health. CDR3s include the opening cysteine and the closing phenylalanine or tryptophan. Each record gives: CDR3 DNA, CDR3 protein, J gene, V gene, D gene, clone size. The D gene is left open where the match is weak. A clone size is listed for some rows: how often the clone was seen (once, few, many), or a class if it is expanded.

CDR3nt: TGCAGTGCAGATACTAGCGGGGTGTACAATGAGCAGTTCTTC
CDR3aa: CSADTSGVYNEQFF
j_gene: TRBJ2-1
v_gene: TRBV20-1
d_gene: TRBD2
abundance: -

CDR3nt: TGCAGTGCAAAGGAGAGAACTAGCACAGATACGCAGTATTTT
CDR3aa: CSAKERTSTDTQYF
j_gene: TRBJ2-3
v_gene: TRBV20-1
d_gene: -
abundance: few

CDR3nt: TGTGCCAGCAGCGACCCGAACACTGAAGCTTTCTTT
CDR3aa: CASSDPNTEAFF
j_gene: TRBJ1-1
v_gene: TRBV6-6
d_gene: -
abundance: -

CDR3nt: TGTGCCAGCAGTTTGATGAATACGCAGTATTTT
CDR3aa: CASSLMNTQYF
j_gene: TRBJ2-3
v_gene: TRBV12-3/TRBV12-4
d_gene: -
abundance: many

CDR3nt: TGCAGCGTGGGGGGACAGGAAAGCTCCTACGAGCAGTACTTC
CDR3aa: CSVGGQESSYEQYF
j_gene: TRBJ2-7
v_gene: TRBV29-1
d_gene: TRBD1
abundance: many

CDR3nt: TGCGCCAGCAGCTTGGACAGTAACTATGAGCAGTTCTTC
CDR3aa: CASSLDSNYEQFF
j_gene: TRBJ2-1
v_gene: TRBV5-1
d_gene: -
abundance: -

CDR3nt: TGTGCCAGCACCCCAGCGGGAGGGGAGACCCAGTACTTC
CDR3aa: CASTPAGGETQYF
j_gene: TRBJ2-5
v_gene: TRBV12-3/TRBV12-4
d_gene: TRBD2
abundance: many

CDR3nt: TGCAGTGCTTATAGCGGGGGCTACACAGATACGCAGTATTTT
CDR3aa: CSAYSGGYTDTQYF
j_gene: TRBJ2-3
v_gene: TRBV20-1
d_gene: TRBD2
abundance: few

CDR3nt: TGCAGTGCTAGACCACTACAGGGAGATAGCAATCAGCCCCAGCATTTT
CDR3aa: CSARPLQGDSNQPQHF
j_gene: TRBJ1-5
v_gene: TRBV20-1
d_gene: -
abundance: few

CDR3nt: TGTGCCAGCAGCTTAAAGCCGCGTCGGGAGGGCCCAGATACGCAGTATTTT
CDR3aa: CASSLKPRREGPDTQYF
j_gene: TRBJ2-3
v_gene: TRBV7-3
d_gene: TRBD2
abundance: many

CDR3nt: TGTGCCAGCAGCGTAGGCAGCCAAGCTCAGCCCCAGCATTTT
CDR3aa: CASSVGSQAQPQHF
j_gene: TRBJ1-5
v_gene: TRBV9
d_gene: -
abundance: -

CDR3nt: TGCGCCAGCAGCTTGGGAAGGGCAGGGGGAGAAGAGACCCAGTACTTC
CDR3aa: CASSLGRAGGEETQYF
j_gene: TRBJ2-5
v_gene: TRBV5-1
d_gene: TRBD1
abundance: few

CDR3nt: TGTGCCAGCACCCAATGGGGCACGGACGGGCGATACGAGCAGTACTTC
CDR3aa: CASTQWGTDGRYEQYF
j_gene: TRBJ2-7
v_gene: TRBV7-2
d_gene: -
abundance: -

CDR3nt: TGCAGTGCCATCACAGGGGGCCAACGGGCCAAAAACATTCAGTACTTC
CDR3aa: CSAITGGQRAKNIQYF
j_gene: TRBJ2-4
v_gene: TRBV20-1
d_gene: TRBD1
abundance: few

CDR3nt: TGTGGCAGCAGCCAAAGTCTTTTAGGGGGCGGCTATGGCTACACCTTC
CDR3aa: CGSSQSLLGGGYGYTF
j_gene: TRBJ1-2
v_gene: TRBV3-1
d_gene: TRBD1
abundance: -

CDR3nt: TGTGCCAGCAGCCAAGATCGGGGGGGTGAAAAACTGTTTTTT
CDR3aa: CASSQDRGGEKLFF
j_gene: TRBJ1-4
v_gene: TRBV4-2
d_gene: -
abundance: few